The 7 T cell receptor beta chains reported below all come from one sample, sequenced in a study of blood T cells in healthy people across ages (dated by TCRdb to between 2015 and 2016). Library prep was done by 5' RACE. TCRdb shows the sequencer as Illumina HiSeq 2500. A second PCR of about 6 to 11 cycles was performed with a sample-barcoded 5' primer and a J-beta primer mix. TCRdb trimmed public reads at Q25 via fastp, called clones via MiXCR and kept in-frame beta chains. Rows matching on CDR3 protein sequence are summarized as one entry with the most common DNA and genes. This sample holds about 690,000 distinct CDR3 sequences; roughly two fifths were observed only once. The ten largest account for approximately 29% of the sample. The material sequenced was blood. Receptor source: an elderly man in good health.

In its sample, this clonotype was seen a few times. The chain couples TRBV7-4 to TRBJ2-3; a possible D gene is TRBD2 (5 bases). The germline CDR1 and CDR2 sequences are SGHVT and SQSDAQ. Between the trimmed V and J ends, which lost 5 bases and 6 bases, there was a span of 15 bases. CDR3 length equals 14 residues. The CDR3 coding sequence is TGTGCCAGCAGCCCTAAGAAGGAGGTCGATACGCAGTATTTT. It encodes CASSPKKEVDTQYF.

V and J are TRBV6-2 or TRBV6-3 and TRBJ1-2, with 7 bases that match TRBD1. There are 14 residues in the CDR3. J was trimmed by 9 bases and V by 5 bases; bases with no gene match: 12. CDR1 and CDR2 (germline): MNHEY, SVGEGT. CDR3 loop: CASSPLSGQFRYTF. CDR3 DNA sequence: TGTGCCAGCAGTCCACTCTCGGGACAGTTCCGCTACACCTTC.

This sequence joins TRBV5-1 and TRBJ2-5, with TRBD2 as a possible D gene (6 bases). The V and J ends lost 5 bases and 3 bases respectively, with 20 bases between them. The CDR3 has 16 residues. Germline values: CDR1 SGHRS, CDR2 YFSETQ. Here the CDR3 reads CASSPKIETGEETQYF. CDR3 nucleotides: TGCGCCAGCAGTCCCAAAATAGAGACGGGAGAAGAGACCCAGTACTTC.

This clonotype was detected ten times or more. The chain is built from TRBV12-3 or TRBV12-4 and TRBJ2-6; 8 bases map to TRBD1. Losses at the gene ends were 7 bases for V and 3 bases for J; bases not matched to a gene: 11. The CDR3 is made up of 17 amino acids. CDR3 residues: CASKYDRGGVGANVLTF. The CDR3 region has the DNA TGTGCCAGCAAATACGACAGGGGTGGCGTTGGGGCCAACGTCCTGACTTTC.

This chain joins TRBV12-3 or TRBV12-4 and TRBJ1-1; D might be TRBD1 (6 bases). The CDR3 loop spans 14 amino acids. V gave up 6 bases and J gave up 6 bases, with 17 bases separating them. CDR3 in DNA: TGTGCCAGCAGGAAACACAGGGTTGGCGCTGAAGCTTTCTTT. Amino acid sequence: CASRKHRVGAEAFF.

Remarks on this clonotype: Compared with germline, one end of the junction differs, possibly owing to a read error. V gene TRBV6-5 combines with J gene TRBJ2-1, with 12 bases matching TRBD2. The CDR3 runs to 15 residues. CDR1 MNHEY and CDR2 SVGAGI come from the germline V gene. The CDR3 coding sequence is TGTGTCAGCAGACTAGCGGGAGAGGGCTACAATGAGCAGTTCTTC. It translates to CVSRLAGEGYNEQFF.

V and J are TRBV6-5 and TRBJ1-4; TRBD1 agrees at 7 bases. The CDR3 is 14 residues long. V lost 6 bases and J lost 4; bases outside the gene matches: 5. The germline gives CDR1 MNHEY, CDR2 SVGAGI. CDR3 in amino acids: CASSVGQLNEKLFF. Written as DNA, the CDR3 is TGTGCCAGCAGCGTGGGACAGCTTAATGAAAAACTGTTTTTT.